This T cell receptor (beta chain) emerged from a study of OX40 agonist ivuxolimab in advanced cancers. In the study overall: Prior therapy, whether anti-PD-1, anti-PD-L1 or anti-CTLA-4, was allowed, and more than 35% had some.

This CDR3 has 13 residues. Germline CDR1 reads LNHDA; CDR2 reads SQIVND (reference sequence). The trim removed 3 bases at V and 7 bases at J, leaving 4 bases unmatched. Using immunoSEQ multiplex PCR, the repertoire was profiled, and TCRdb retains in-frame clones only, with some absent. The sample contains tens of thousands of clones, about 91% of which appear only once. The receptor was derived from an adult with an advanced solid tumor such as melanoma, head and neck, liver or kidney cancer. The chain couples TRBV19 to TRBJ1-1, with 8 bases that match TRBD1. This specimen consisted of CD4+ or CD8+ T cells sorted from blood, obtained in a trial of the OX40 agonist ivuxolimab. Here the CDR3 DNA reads TGTGCCAGTAGTATGGACAGGGAGGGTGAAGCTTTCTTT. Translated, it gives CASSMDREGEAFF.